This TCR beta chain emerged from a study of OX40 agonist ivuxolimab in advanced cancers. Study overall: Dose-escalation subjects each had hepatocellular carcinoma, melanoma, renal cell or head and neck cancer. Therapy given before enrollment (anti-PD-1, anti-PD-L1 or anti-CTLA-4) was allowed, and 40% had some.

A word on this clone: Its antigen remains unidentified.

Regarding the study as a whole: Expanded clones tended on average to be more numerous among CD8+ T cells than CD4+.

The cohort excluded patients with autoimmune disease history or systemic immunosuppression. Germline values: CDR1 SNHLY, CDR2 FYNNEI. CDR3 length equals 14 residues. The ends were cut back, 3 bases at V and 7 bases at J, with 10 bases in the middle. Some clones are missing from TCRdb's copy, which holds only in-frame ones; the method was immunoSEQ multiplex PCR. This table has fewer than 65,000 clones, 80% to 90% appearing once. The material was CD4+ or CD8+ T cells sorted from blood, obtained in a trial of the OX40 agonist ivuxolimab. This chain joins TRBV2 and TRBJ1-6; tentative D call: TRBD1 (5 bases). The receptor was derived from an adult with an advanced solid tumor such as melanoma, head and neck, liver or kidney cancer. The CDR3 sequence: CASSEEGWNSPLHF. DNA for the CDR3: TGTGCCAGCAGTGAGGAGGGGTGGAATTCACCCCTCCACTTT. The whole variable domain, remainder taken from reference TRBV2 and TRBJ1-6, is EPEVTQTPSHQVTQMGQEVILRCVPISNHLYFYWYRQILGQKVEFLVSFYNNEISEKSEIFDDQFSVERPDGSNFTLKIRSTKLEDSAMYFCASSEEGWNSPLHFGNGTRLTVT.